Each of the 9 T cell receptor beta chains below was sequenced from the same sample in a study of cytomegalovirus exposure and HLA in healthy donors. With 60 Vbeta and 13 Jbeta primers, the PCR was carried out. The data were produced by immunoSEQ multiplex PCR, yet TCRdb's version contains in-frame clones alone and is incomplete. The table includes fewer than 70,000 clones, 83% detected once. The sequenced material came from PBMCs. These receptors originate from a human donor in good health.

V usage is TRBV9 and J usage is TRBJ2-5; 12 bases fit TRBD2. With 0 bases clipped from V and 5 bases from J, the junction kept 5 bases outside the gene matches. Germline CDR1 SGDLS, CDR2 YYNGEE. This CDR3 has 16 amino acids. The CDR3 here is CASSVATSGGIETQYF. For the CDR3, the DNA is TGTGCCAGCAGCGTAGCAACTAGCGGGGGGATCGAGACCCAGTACTTC. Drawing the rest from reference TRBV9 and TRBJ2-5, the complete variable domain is DSGVTQTPKHLITATGQRVTLRCSPRSGDLSVYWYQQSLDQGLQFLIQYYNGEERAKGNILERFSAQQFPDLHSELNLSSLELGDSALYFCASSVATSGGIETQYFGPGTRLLVL.

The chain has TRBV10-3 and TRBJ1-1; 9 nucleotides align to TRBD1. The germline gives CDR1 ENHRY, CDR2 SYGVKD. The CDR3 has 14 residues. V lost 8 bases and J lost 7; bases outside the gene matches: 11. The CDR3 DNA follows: TGTGCCATCTCCCGGGACAGGGTGTCGGTTGAAGCTTTCTTT. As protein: CAISRDRVSVEAFF.

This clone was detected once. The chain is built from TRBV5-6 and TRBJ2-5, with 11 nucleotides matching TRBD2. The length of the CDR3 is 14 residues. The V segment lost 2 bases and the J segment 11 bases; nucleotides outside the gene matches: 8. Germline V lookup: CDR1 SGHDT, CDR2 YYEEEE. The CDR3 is CASSFSGRAAEQYF. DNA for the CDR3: TGTGCCAGCAGCTTTAGCGGGAGGGCCGCAGAGCAGTACTTC.

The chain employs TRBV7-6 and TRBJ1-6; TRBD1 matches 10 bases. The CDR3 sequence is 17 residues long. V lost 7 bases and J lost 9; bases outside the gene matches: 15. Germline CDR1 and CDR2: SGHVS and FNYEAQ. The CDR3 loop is CASTGQGLLSAPSPLHF. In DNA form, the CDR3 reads TGTGCCAGCACGGGACAGGGGCTGTTATCGGCGCCTTCACCCCTCCACTTT.

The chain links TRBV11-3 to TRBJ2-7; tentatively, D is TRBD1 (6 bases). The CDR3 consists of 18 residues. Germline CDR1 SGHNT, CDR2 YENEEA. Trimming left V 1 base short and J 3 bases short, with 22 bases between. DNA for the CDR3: TGTGCCAGCAGCTTAGTAGTAGGGCCGGCAGGGGCCGACTACGAGCAGTACTTC. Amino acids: CASSLVVGPAGADYEQYF.

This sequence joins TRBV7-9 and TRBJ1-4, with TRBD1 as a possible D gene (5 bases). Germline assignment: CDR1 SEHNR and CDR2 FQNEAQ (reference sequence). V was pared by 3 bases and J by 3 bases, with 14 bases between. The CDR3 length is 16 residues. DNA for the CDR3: TGTGCCAGCAGCTTGCAGGGTTCTAGGGCTAATGAAAAACTGTTTTTT. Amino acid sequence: CASSLQGSRANEKLFF.

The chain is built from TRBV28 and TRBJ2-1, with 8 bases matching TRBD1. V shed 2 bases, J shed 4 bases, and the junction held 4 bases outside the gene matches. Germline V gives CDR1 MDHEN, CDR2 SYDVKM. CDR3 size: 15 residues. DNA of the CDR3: TGTGCCAGCAGTTTAGGACAGGGAATGTACAATGAGCAGTTCTTC. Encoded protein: CASSLGQGMYNEQFF. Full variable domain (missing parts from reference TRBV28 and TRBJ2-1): DVKVTQSSRYLVKRTGEKVFLECVQDMDHENMFWYRQDPGLGLRLIYFSYDVKMKEKGDIPEGYSVSREKKERFSLILESASTNQTSMYLCASSLGQGMYNEQFFGPGTRLTVL.

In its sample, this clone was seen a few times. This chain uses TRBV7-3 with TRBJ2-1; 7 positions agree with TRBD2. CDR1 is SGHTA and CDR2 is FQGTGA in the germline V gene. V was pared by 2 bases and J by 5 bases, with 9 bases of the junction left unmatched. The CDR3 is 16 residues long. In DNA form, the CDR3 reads TGTGCCAGCAGCTTATCAAGCAGCGGGATAAACAATGAGCAGTTCTTC. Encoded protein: CASSLSSSGINNEQFF.

CDR3 sequence (DNA): TGTGCCAGCAGAGAACGAGGGAGCTCTGGGGCCAACGTCCTGACTTTC. The encoded protein is CASRERGSSGANVLTF. The rearrangement links TRBV27 to TRBJ2-6; possible D gene TRBD2, 5 bases. This CDR3 spans 16 amino acids. Germline V lookup: CDR1 MNHEY, CDR2 SMNVEV (reference sequence). V lost 6 bases and J 0 bases, leaving 12 bases between the germline ends.